Listed below are T cell receptor beta chains from one sample, sequenced in a study of regulatory T cells in long-lasting Graves disease. TCRdb passed the multiplex PCR reads through MiXCR, listing each CDR3 protein once. The sample lists 400,000 to 500,000 distinct CDR3 sequences; over 14% were seen once. The sample was also reused in another study, on T cells in Graves' hyperthyroidism and ophthalmopathy.

The sample in question was peripheral blood mononuclear cells (PBMCs), obtained at new diagnosis, from a patient treated with antithyroid drugs. The receptors were gathered from a woman aged 40 to 50 with Graves disease. Each CDR3 is given with its conserved first and last residue. A D gene is named only where the DNA matches it firmly. Clone size is shown for a subset of rows, as once, few, many or a class of expanded clone.

J gene: TRBJ2-7
clone size: -
D gene: TRBD1
V gene: TRBV11-3
CDR3 protein: CASSSPGTGLAYEQYF
CDR3 DNA: TGTGCCAGCAGCTCTCCGGGGACAGGTTTGGCCTACGAGCAGTACTTC

J gene: TRBJ1-5
clone size: many
D gene: -
V gene: TRBV28
CDR3 protein: CASSTGTWRPQHF
CDR3 DNA: TGTGCCAGCAGTACGGGGACTTGGCGGCCCCAGCATTTT

J gene: TRBJ1-5
clone size: many
D gene: -
V gene: TRBV2
CDR3 protein: CASSEGGYSNQPQHF
CDR3 DNA: TGTGCCAGCAGTGAAGGGGGGTACAGCAATCAGCCCCAGCATTTT

J gene: TRBJ2-5
clone size: few
D gene: -
V gene: TRBV12-3/TRBV12-4
CDR3 protein: CASSLSPLSPTIRETQYF
CDR3 DNA: TGTGCCAGCAGTTTAAGCCCTCTAAGTCCCACCATCAGAGAGACCCAGTACTTC

J gene: TRBJ2-7
clone size: -
D gene: TRBD2
V gene: TRBV5-1
CDR3 protein: CASSRGGESYEQYF
CDR3 DNA: TGCGCCAGCAGCCGGGGGGGGGAATCCTACGAGCAGTACTTC

J gene: TRBJ2-2
clone size: many
D gene: TRBD2
V gene: TRBV7-8
CDR3 protein: CASSLGASGMNTGELFF
CDR3 DNA: TGTGCCAGCAGCTTAGGGGCTAGCGGGATGAACACCGGGGAGCTGTTTTTT

J gene: TRBJ2-7
clone size: -
D gene: TRBD2
V gene: TRBV28
CDR3 protein: CASSFPPTGGSYEQYF
CDR3 DNA: TGTGCCAGCAGTTTCCCCCCCACGGGAGGTTCCTACGAGCAGTACTTC

J gene: TRBJ1-3
clone size: -
D gene: -
V gene: TRBV27
CDR3 protein: CASIDRPRYGNTIYF
CDR3 DNA: TGTGCCAGCATAGACAGGCCTCGCTATGGAAACACCATATATTTT

J gene: TRBJ2-3
clone size: many
D gene: TRBD2
V gene: TRBV5-1
CDR3 protein: CASSAGTSGTSTDTQYF
CDR3 DNA: TGCGCCAGCAGCGCCGGGACTAGCGGAACTAGCACAGATACGCAGTATTTT

J gene: TRBJ2-3
clone size: many
D gene: TRBD1
V gene: TRBV7-9
CDR3 protein: CASSITGTGLDTQYF
CDR3 DNA: TGTGCCAGCAGCATCACCGGGACAGGGTTAGATACGCAGTATTTT

J gene: TRBJ1-2
clone size: many
D gene: -
V gene: TRBV7-2
CDR3 protein: CASSLDPWRVLDYGYTF
CDR3 DNA: TGTGCCAGCAGCTTAGATCCCTGGAGGGTCCTGGACTATGGCTACACCTTC

J gene: TRBJ2-7
clone size: few
D gene: -
V gene: TRBV4-1
CDR3 protein: CASSPGTRMEQYF
CDR3 DNA: TGCGCCAGCAGCCCTGGGACCCGCATGGAGCAGTACTTC

J gene: TRBJ2-7
clone size: few
D gene: -
V gene: TRBV9
CDR3 protein: CASSASTGSGEQYF
CDR3 DNA: TGTGCCAGCAGCGCTTCGACCGGGAGCGGGGAGCAGTACTTC

J gene: TRBJ2-3
clone size: -
D gene: TRBD2
V gene: TRBV14
CDR3 protein: CASSRGGRATDTQYF
CDR3 DNA: TGTGCCAGCAGCCGAGGCGGGAGAGCAACAGATACGCAGTATTTT

J gene: TRBJ1-1
clone size: many
D gene: -
V gene: TRBV29-1
CDR3 protein: CSVDYGRNTEAFF
CDR3 DNA: TGCAGCGTTGATTATGGGAGGAACACTGAAGCTTTCTTT

J gene: TRBJ2-7
clone size: many
D gene: TRBD1
V gene: TRBV6-1
CDR3 protein: CASSQPGTDYEQYF
CDR3 DNA: TGTGCCAGCAGTCAGCCCGGGACAGACTACGAGCAGTACTTC

J gene: TRBJ2-7
clone size: many
D gene: -
V gene: TRBV12-3/TRBV12-4
CDR3 protein: CASSSDSGTYEQYF
CDR3 DNA: TGTGCCAGCAGTTCGGACTCAGGGACCTACGAGCAGTACTTC

J gene: TRBJ2-1
clone size: -
D gene: -
V gene: TRBV28
CDR3 protein: CASSYRHNEQFF
CDR3 DNA: TGTGCCAGCAGTTATCGGCACAATGAGCAGTTCTTC

J gene: TRBJ2-3
clone size: many
D gene: -
V gene: TRBV28
CDR3 protein: CATIPKDGTYTDTQYF
CDR3 DNA: TGTGCCACCATTCCGAAGGACGGGACCTACACAGATACGCAGTATTTT

J gene: TRBJ2-5
clone size: many
D gene: -
V gene: TRBV9
CDR3 protein: CASSVDPHGETQYF
CDR3 DNA: TGTGCCAGCAGCGTAGATCCCCATGGAGAGACCCAGTACTTC

J gene: TRBJ2-2
clone size: many
D gene: -
V gene: TRBV4-2
CDR3 protein: CASSQEAPLGSGELFF
CDR3 DNA: TGTGCCAGCAGCCAAGAAGCTCCCTTAGGGTCCGGGGAGCTGTTTTTT

J gene: TRBJ2-7
clone size: -
D gene: TRBD2
V gene: TRBV6-6
CDR3 protein: CASSYSGLEYEQYF
CDR3 DNA: TGTGCCAGCAGTTACTCGGGACTAGAATACGAGCAGTACTTC

J gene: TRBJ2-1
clone size: many
D gene: -
V gene: TRBV20-1
CDR3 protein: CSARRWVEFNNEQFF
CDR3 DNA: TGCAGTGCTAGAAGGTGGGTCGAATTTAACAATGAGCAGTTCTTC

J gene: TRBJ2-1
clone size: many
D gene: -
V gene: TRBV27
CDR3 protein: CASGPFSGYNEQFF
CDR3 DNA: TGTGCCAGCGGCCCCTTTAGCGGTTACAATGAGCAGTTCTTC

J gene: TRBJ2-1
clone size: few
D gene: -
V gene: TRBV3-1
CDR3 protein: CASSHGTLWGENEQFF
CDR3 DNA: TGTGCCAGCAGCCATGGGACCCTCTGGGGGGAGAATGAGCAGTTCTTC

J gene: TRBJ2-3
clone size: -
D gene: TRBD2
V gene: TRBV19
CDR3 protein: CASNSGRAESTDTQYF
CDR3 DNA: TGTGCCAGTAATAGCGGGAGGGCAGAAAGCACAGATACGCAGTATTTT

J gene: TRBJ1-2
clone size: few
D gene: TRBD1
V gene: TRBV4-2
CDR3 protein: CATDRDRGDGYTF
CDR3 DNA: TGTGCCACCGACCGGGACAGGGGGGATGGCTACACCTTC

J gene: TRBJ2-7
clone size: many
D gene: TRBD1
V gene: TRBV7-2
CDR3 protein: CASSLVGTARTDEQYF
CDR3 DNA: TGTGCCAGCAGCTTAGTAGGGACAGCTAGGACCGACGAGCAGTACTTC

J gene: TRBJ2-1
clone size: many
D gene: -
V gene: TRBV2
CDR3 protein: CASSKTSEQFF
CDR3 DNA: TGTGCCAGCAGTAAAACCTCTGAGCAGTTCTTC

J gene: TRBJ1-1
clone size: few
D gene: -
V gene: TRBV20-1
CDR3 protein: CSAEQSPVLAFF
CDR3 DNA: TGCAGTGCAGAACAGTCTCCGGTTTTGGCTTTCTTT

J gene: TRBJ1-5
clone size: few
D gene: TRBD1
V gene: TRBV12-3/TRBV12-4
CDR3 protein: CASSSDRGDNQPQHF
CDR3 DNA: TGTGCCAGCAGTTCGGACAGGGGGGACAATCAGCCCCAGCATTTT

J gene: TRBJ2-2
clone size: -
D gene: -
V gene: TRBV18
CDR3 protein: CASSPVTNTGELFF
CDR3 DNA: TGTGCCAGCTCACCAGTAACGAACACCGGGGAGCTGTTTTTT

J gene: TRBJ2-5
clone size: -
D gene: TRBD1
V gene: TRBV6-5
CDR3 protein: CASSFNRGYQGTQYF
CDR3 DNA: TGTGCCAGCAGTTTCAACAGGGGGTACCAAGGGACCCAGTACTTC

J gene: TRBJ1-1
clone size: many
D gene: -
V gene: TRBV5-5
CDR3 protein: CASAGTEAFF
CDR3 DNA: TGTGCCAGCGCCGGGACTGAAGCTTTCTTT

J gene: TRBJ2-1
clone size: many
D gene: TRBD1
V gene: TRBV5-1
CDR3 protein: CASSLGSGTGWDEQFF
CDR3 DNA: TGCGCCAGCAGCTTGGGTTCTGGGACAGGGTGGGATGAGCAGTTCTTC

J gene: TRBJ2-7
clone size: few
D gene: -
V gene: TRBV4-1
CDR3 protein: CASSPAPGAIEQYF
CDR3 DNA: TGCGCCAGCAGCCCCGCCCCAGGGGCCATAGAGCAGTACTTC

J gene: TRBJ2-1
clone size: many
D gene: -
V gene: TRBV29-1
CDR3 protein: CSVQGNEQFF
CDR3 DNA: TGCAGCGTGCAGGGGAATGAGCAGTTCTTC

J gene: TRBJ1-4
clone size: many
D gene: -
V gene: TRBV7-2
CDR3 protein: CASSLRGTVNEKLFF
CDR3 DNA: TGTGCCAGCAGCTTAAGGGGGACGGTTAATGAAAAACTGTTTTTT

J gene: TRBJ1-1
clone size: -
D gene: -
V gene: TRBV10-1
CDR3 protein: CATQAGGRTEAFF
CDR3 DNA: TGCGCCACCCAAGCCGGGGGTCGGACTGAAGCTTTCTTT

J gene: TRBJ2-5
clone size: -
D gene: TRBD2
V gene: TRBV7-9
CDR3 protein: CASSLEAGESETQYF
CDR3 DNA: TGTGCCAGCAGCTTAGAAGCGGGAGAATCAGAGACCCAGTACTTC

J gene: TRBJ2-2
clone size: many
D gene: -
V gene: TRBV4-1
CDR3 protein: CASSQERSGELFF
CDR3 DNA: TGCGCCAGCAGCCAAGAGCGATCCGGGGAGCTGTTTTTT

J gene: TRBJ1-6
clone size: few
D gene: -
V gene: TRBV5-6
CDR3 protein: CASSLAAANSPLHF
CDR3 DNA: TGTGCCAGCAGCTTGGCGGCGGCGAATTCACCCCTCCACTTT

J gene: TRBJ2-7
clone size: -
D gene: TRBD2
V gene: TRBV11-2
CDR3 protein: CASSSPTSGPPYEQYF
CDR3 DNA: TGTGCCAGCAGCTCGCCGACTAGCGGCCCCCCCTACGAGCAGTACTTC

J gene: TRBJ2-3
clone size: -
D gene: TRBD2
V gene: TRBV3-1
CDR3 protein: CASSQVALAGGGKTDTQYF
CDR3 DNA: TGTGCCAGCAGCCAAGTCGCTCTAGCGGGAGGGGGAAAAACAGATACGCAGTATTTT

J gene: TRBJ1-1
clone size: many
D gene: -
V gene: TRBV20-1
CDR3 protein: CSARDRGRDSTEAFF
CDR3 DNA: TGCAGTGCTAGAGATAGGGGCAGGGACTCCACTGAAGCTTTCTTT

J gene: TRBJ2-1
clone size: many
D gene: -
V gene: TRBV7-8
CDR3 protein: CASSLSIYNEQFF
CDR3 DNA: TGTGCCAGCAGCCTCTCCATATACAATGAGCAGTTCTTC

J gene: TRBJ2-3
clone size: -
D gene: -
V gene: TRBV5-4
CDR3 protein: CASSSPRQITDTQYF
CDR3 DNA: TGTGCCAGCAGCTCCCCGCGACAGATAACAGATACGCAGTATTTT

J gene: TRBJ1-6
clone size: -
D gene: TRBD1
V gene: TRBV6-5
CDR3 protein: CASSYRGLCSPLHF
CDR3 DNA: TGTGCCAGCAGTTACAGGGGGCTCTGCTCACCCCTCCACTTT

J gene: TRBJ2-3
clone size: -
D gene: -
V gene: TRBV3-1
CDR3 protein: CASSLSHTDTQYF
CDR3 DNA: TGTGCCAGCAGCCTTAGCCACACAGATACGCAGTATTTT

J gene: TRBJ2-1
clone size: many
D gene: TRBD2
V gene: TRBV6-2/TRBV6-3
CDR3 protein: CASSYSVAGVSYNEQFF
CDR3 DNA: TGTGCCAGCAGTTACTCTGTAGCGGGAGTCTCCTACAATGAGCAGTTCTTC

J gene: TRBJ2-3
clone size: many
D gene: -
V gene: TRBV11-2
CDR3 protein: CASSLGPPSVDTQYF
CDR3 DNA: TGTGCCAGCAGCTTAGGACCTCCCTCAGTGGATACGCAGTATTTT

J gene: TRBJ1-1
clone size: many
D gene: -
V gene: TRBV27
CDR3 protein: CASSLFTGNAEAFF
CDR3 DNA: TGTGCCAGCAGTTTATTTACAGGGAATGCTGAAGCTTTCTTT

J gene: TRBJ2-3
clone size: many
D gene: TRBD2
V gene: TRBV11-2
CDR3 protein: CASSLALAGVSDTQYF
CDR3 DNA: TGTGCCAGCAGCTTAGCGCTAGCGGGAGTTTCAGATACGCAGTATTTT

J gene: TRBJ2-1
clone size: many
D gene: -
V gene: TRBV11-3
CDR3 protein: CASSLDSRVEQFF
CDR3 DNA: TGTGCCAGCAGCTTAGATTCGAGGGTTGAGCAGTTCTTC

J gene: TRBJ2-3
clone size: many
D gene: TRBD2
V gene: TRBV2
CDR3 protein: CASSEGLADTDTQYF
CDR3 DNA: TGTGCCAGCAGCGAGGGACTAGCGGACACAGATACGCAGTATTTT

J gene: TRBJ2-5
clone size: many
D gene: -
V gene: TRBV10-3
CDR3 protein: CAISEASRKETQYF
CDR3 DNA: TGTGCCATCAGTGAAGCTAGCAGAAAAGAGACCCAGTACTTC